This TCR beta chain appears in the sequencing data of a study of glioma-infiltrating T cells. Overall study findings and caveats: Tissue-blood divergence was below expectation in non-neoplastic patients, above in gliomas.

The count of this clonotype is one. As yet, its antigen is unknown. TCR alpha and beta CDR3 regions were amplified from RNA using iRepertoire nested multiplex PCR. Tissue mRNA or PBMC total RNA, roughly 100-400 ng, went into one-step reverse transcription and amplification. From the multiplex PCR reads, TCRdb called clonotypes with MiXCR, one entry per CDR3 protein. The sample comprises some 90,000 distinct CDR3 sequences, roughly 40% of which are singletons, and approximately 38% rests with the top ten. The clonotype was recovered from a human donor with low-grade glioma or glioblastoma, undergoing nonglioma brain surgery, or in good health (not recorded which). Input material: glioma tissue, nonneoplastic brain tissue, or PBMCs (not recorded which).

The CDR3 spells CASSFASRGTATYEQYF. The CDR3 DNA reads as TGTGCCAGCAGTTTCGCTAGCAGGGGGACAGCTACCTACGAGCAGTACTTC. This rearrangement joins TRBV6-9 to TRBJ2-7, with 7 bases identical to TRBD1. CDR1 MNHGY and CDR2 SVAAGI come from the germline V gene. There are 17 residues in the CDR3. With V trimmed by 4 bases and J by 2 bases, 14 bases remained unmatched.